Listed below are T cell receptor beta chains from one sample, sequenced in a study of blood T cell repertoires in COVID-19. The repertoire was sequenced with immunoSEQ multiplex PCR; TCRdb's copy has only in-frame clones and lacks some. Among about 160,000 clones listed, about 81% were seen once. The sample comprised peripheral blood. Receptors originate from a man aged 60-69 years with active or convalescent COVID-19. The CDR3 runs from the conserved cysteine through the conserved F or W. The order of the fields is V gene, clone size, J gene, D gene, CDR3 DNA, CDR3 protein. A D gene is named only where the DNA matches it firmly. A clone size is listed for some rows: how often the clone was seen (once, few, many), or a class if it is expanded.

V gene: TRBV4-2
clone size: .
J gene: TRBJ1-1
D gene: .
CDR3 DNA: TGTGCCAGCAGCCCCGCCCGCAGGGCGGTAACTGAAGCTTTCTTT
CDR3 protein: CASSPARRAVTEAFF

V gene: TRBV4-1
clone size: .
J gene: TRBJ1-2
D gene: TRBD1
CDR3 DNA: TGCGCCAGCAGCCCCACTCATCTGATCCGGGACAGGGGGCGTATGGGCTATGGCTACACCTTC
CDR3 protein: CASSPTHLIRDRGRMGYGYTF

V gene: TRBV2
clone size: few
J gene: TRBJ2-7
D gene: .
CDR3 DNA: TGTGCCAGCAGTGAGGCCCACGAGCAGTACTTC
CDR3 protein: CASSEAHEQYF

V gene: TRBV23-1
clone size: .
J gene: TRBJ2-1
D gene: TRBD1
CDR3 DNA: TGCGCCAGCAGTCCCCTCCGGGCAGGGGGCAATGAGCAGTTCTTC
CDR3 protein: CASSPLRAGGNEQFF

V gene: TRBV6-6
clone size: .
J gene: TRBJ1-3
D gene: .
CDR3 DNA: TGTGCCAGCAGTTCAGGGGCTGGAAACACCATATATTTT
CDR3 protein: CASSSGAGNTIYF

V gene: TRBV6-5
clone size: .
J gene: TRBJ1-2
D gene: .
CDR3 DNA: TGTGCCAGCAGTTGGGAGGGCCTTCGGGGCTACACCTTC
CDR3 protein: CASSWEGLRGYTF

V gene: TRBV2
clone size: few
J gene: TRBJ2-5
D gene: .
CDR3 DNA: TGTGCCAGCAGTGAAGACAGGGTTGAGACCCAGTACTTC
CDR3 protein: CASSEDRVETQYF

V gene: TRBV7-9
clone size: .
J gene: TRBJ2-1
D gene: .
CDR3 DNA: TGTGCCAGCAGCTTAGCAGGGAGCGCCTACAATGAGCAGTTCTTC
CDR3 protein: CASSLAGSAYNEQFF

V gene: TRBV2
clone size: .
J gene: TRBJ1-2
D gene: .
CDR3 DNA: TGTGCCAGCAGTGAACAGGAACCAGGAGGCTACACCTTC
CDR3 protein: CASSEQEPGGYTF

V gene: TRBV5-4
clone size: .
J gene: TRBJ2-2
D gene: TRBD2
CDR3 DNA: TGTGCCAGCAGCCGGACTAGCGGGGGGGCCGGGGAGCTGTTTTTT
CDR3 protein: CASSRTSGGAGELFF

V gene: TRBV3-1/TRBV3-2
clone size: .
J gene: TRBJ2-2
D gene: TRBD1
CDR3 DNA: TGTGCCAGCAGCCAACGGGGACAGTTGTTCACCGGGGAGCTGTTTTTT
CDR3 protein: CASSQRGQLFTGELFF

V gene: TRBV27
clone size: .
J gene: TRBJ1-3
D gene: TRBD1
CDR3 DNA: TGTGCCAGCAGTCCCGACAGGGTAAGGGCTGGAAACACCATATATTTT
CDR3 protein: CASSPDRVRAGNTIYF

V gene: TRBV13
clone size: .
J gene: TRBJ2-7
D gene: TRBD2
CDR3 DNA: TGTGCCAGCAGCTTAGATAGTAGCGGGGCAGGGCAGTACTTC
CDR3 protein: CASSLDSSGAGQYF

V gene: TRBV9
clone size: .
J gene: TRBJ2-7
D gene: .
CDR3 DNA: TGTGCCAGCAGCCCCAGGGCCCTAGGTGACGAGCAGTACTTC
CDR3 protein: CASSPRALGDEQYF

V gene: TRBV12-3/TRBV12-4
clone size: few
J gene: TRBJ1-5
D gene: .
CDR3 DNA: TGTGCCAGCAGTTTCGCGGGGCCCCAGCATTTT
CDR3 protein: CASSFAGPQHF

V gene: TRBV6-1
clone size: .
J gene: TRBJ1-1
D gene: .
CDR3 DNA: TGTGCCAGCAGTGAATTTGCGGCCGGGACTGAAGCTTTCTTT
CDR3 protein: CASSEFAAGTEAFF

V gene: TRBV19
clone size: .
J gene: TRBJ1-1
D gene: TRBD1
CDR3 DNA: TGTGCCAGTAGTATATACCTCCGGGACAGGGCCACTGAAGCTTTCTTT
CDR3 protein: CASSIYLRDRATEAFF

V gene: TRBV11-3
clone size: .
J gene: TRBJ2-1
D gene: TRBD2
CDR3 DNA: TGTGCCAGCAGCTTGGGACTAGCTAACAATGAGCAGTTCTTC
CDR3 protein: CASSLGLANNEQFF

V gene: TRBV27
clone size: .
J gene: TRBJ1-2
D gene: TRBD1
CDR3 DNA: TGTGCCAGCAGTCCCCCGGGACAGGGATGGTGGGGCTACACCTTC
CDR3 protein: CASSPPGQGWWGYTF

V gene: TRBV27
clone size: .
J gene: TRBJ2-7
D gene: .
CDR3 DNA: TGTGCCAGCAGTTTATTCACAGGCCATTACGAGCAGTACTTC
CDR3 protein: CASSLFTGHYEQYF

V gene: TRBV6-5
clone size: .
J gene: TRBJ2-1
D gene: .
CDR3 DNA: TGTGCCAGCAGATTGAACTCTGAGCAGTTCTTC
CDR3 protein: CASRLNSEQFF

V gene: TRBV5-1
clone size: .
J gene: TRBJ2-1
D gene: .
CDR3 DNA: TGCGCCAGCAGCTTGGTCATCGGTGAGCAGTTCTTC
CDR3 protein: CASSLVIGEQFF

V gene: TRBV21-1
clone size: once
J gene: TRBJ1-5
D gene: .
CDR3 DNA: TGTGCCAGCAGGCCTAACAGTGATAGCAATCAGCCCCAGCATTTT
CDR3 protein: CASRPNSDSNQPQHF

V gene: TRBV6-5
clone size: .
J gene: TRBJ1-5
D gene: .
CDR3 DNA: TGTGCCAGCAGGCCAGGGGCTGCCAATCAGCCCCAGCATTTT
CDR3 protein: CASRPGAANQPQHF

V gene: TRBV18
clone size: .
J gene: TRBJ2-2
D gene: TRBD1
CDR3 DNA: TGTGCCAGCTCACCAGGGACAGGAGGCACCGGGGAGCTGTTTTTT
CDR3 protein: CASSPGTGGTGELFF

V gene: TRBV6-1
clone size: .
J gene: TRBJ2-3
D gene: TRBD2
CDR3 DNA: TGTGCCAAGACACTAGCGGGAGAAACAGATACGCAGTATTTT
CDR3 protein: CAKTLAGETDTQYF

V gene: TRBV6-5
clone size: .
J gene: TRBJ2-1
D gene: TRBD2
CDR3 DNA: TGTGCCAGCAGTTATGGGCGGGGGGCTCAGCAGTTCTTC
CDR3 protein: CASSYGRGAQQFF

V gene: TRBV4-2
clone size: once
J gene: TRBJ2-1
D gene: TRBD2
CDR3 DNA: TGTGCCAGCAGCCAAGGGATTGGGACTAGCGGGGTAGGCAATGAGCAGTTCTTC
CDR3 protein: CASSQGIGTSGVGNEQFF

V gene: TRBV29-1
clone size: .
J gene: TRBJ2-7
D gene: .
CDR3 DNA: TGCAGCGTTAAACGGGGTTCCTACGAGCAGTACTTC
CDR3 protein: CSVKRGSYEQYF

V gene: TRBV7-2
clone size: .
J gene: TRBJ2-7
D gene: .
CDR3 DNA: TGTGCCAGCACTAACTTCTACGAGCAGTACTTC
CDR3 protein: CASTNFYEQYF

V gene: TRBV15
clone size: .
J gene: TRBJ2-1
D gene: .
CDR3 DNA: TGTGCCACCAGCAGGACAGTTGAGCAGTTCTTC
CDR3 protein: CATSRTVEQFF

V gene: TRBV5-5
clone size: .
J gene: TRBJ2-7
D gene: TRBD2
CDR3 DNA: TGTGCCAGCAGGTCCACCGGGGGGGCGTGGGAGCAGTACTTC
CDR3 protein: CASRSTGGAWEQYF

V gene: TRBV7-2
clone size: .
J gene: TRBJ1-3
D gene: TRBD1
CDR3 DNA: TGTGCCAGCAGCCCTAGCCTAGTTACAGGGGCCACCATATATTTT
CDR3 protein: CASSPSLVTGATIYF

V gene: TRBV3-1/TRBV3-2
clone size: .
J gene: TRBJ1-1
D gene: .
CDR3 DNA: TGTGCCAGCAGCCACCGGGGGAAAAACACTGAAGCTTTCTTT
CDR3 protein: CASSHRGKNTEAFF

V gene: TRBV15
clone size: .
J gene: TRBJ2-5
D gene: TRBD2
CDR3 DNA: TGTGCCACCAGCAGAGGAATCCTAGCGGAACAAGAGACCCAGTACTTC
CDR3 protein: CATSRGILAEQETQYF

V gene: TRBV28
clone size: .
J gene: TRBJ2-5
D gene: TRBD2
CDR3 DNA: TGTGCCAGCAGTGCGACCACTAGCGGGAATCGAGAGACCCAGTACTTC
CDR3 protein: CASSATTSGNRETQYF

V gene: TRBV2
clone size: .
J gene: TRBJ2-7
D gene: .
CDR3 DNA: TGTGCCAGCAGTGAGTCGGGTCGCGAGCAGTACTTC
CDR3 protein: CASSESGREQYF

V gene: TRBV3-1/TRBV3-2
clone size: .
J gene: TRBJ2-1
D gene: TRBD2
CDR3 DNA: TGTGCCAGCAGCCAAGAATTAGCGGGTGGAAATGAGCAGTTCTTC
CDR3 protein: CASSQELAGGNEQFF

V gene: TRBV4-1
clone size: few
J gene: TRBJ2-7
D gene: TRBD2
CDR3 DNA: TGCGCCAGCAGCCATAGCGGGATAGTGGGCGACGAGCAGTACTTC
CDR3 protein: CASSHSGIVGDEQYF

V gene: TRBV9
clone size: .
J gene: TRBJ2-5
D gene: .
CDR3 DNA: TGTGCCAGCAGCGTAACGCCTACGGGGGAGACCCAGTACTTC
CDR3 protein: CASSVTPTGETQYF

V gene: TRBV7-8
clone size: .
J gene: TRBJ2-2
D gene: .
CDR3 DNA: TGTGCCAGCAGCTTAGTAGGCAGGGGGAACACCGGGGAGCTGTTTTTT
CDR3 protein: CASSLVGRGNTGELFF

V gene: TRBV28
clone size: .
J gene: TRBJ2-5
D gene: .
CDR3 DNA: TGTGCCACCCGTAGACAGACACAGTACCAAGAGACCCAGTACTTC
CDR3 protein: CATRRQTQYQETQYF

V gene: TRBV9
clone size: .
J gene: TRBJ2-3
D gene: .
CDR3 DNA: TGTGCCAGCAGCGTAGTGTCCAGGGGCGCAGATACGCAGTATTTT
CDR3 protein: CASSVVSRGADTQYF

V gene: TRBV5-6
clone size: .
J gene: TRBJ1-2
D gene: .
CDR3 DNA: TGTGCCAGCAGCAAAGGACAGAACTATGGCTACACCTTC
CDR3 protein: CASSKGQNYGYTF

V gene: TRBV6-2/TRBV6-3
clone size: .
J gene: TRBJ2-1
D gene: .
CDR3 DNA: TGTGCCAGCAGTTACGCGGAACGGCTAGCCCACTCCTACAATGAGCAGTTCTTC
CDR3 protein: CASSYAERLAHSYNEQFF

V gene: TRBV30
clone size: once
J gene: TRBJ2-2
D gene: TRBD1
CDR3 DNA: TGTGCCTGGGGGACAGGGGCCGGGGAGCTGTTTTTT
CDR3 protein: CAWGTGAGELFF

V gene: TRBV9
clone size: .
J gene: TRBJ1-4
D gene: TRBD1
CDR3 DNA: TGTGCCAGCAGCGCCACGGGACAGGGAACAACTAATGAAAAACTGTTTTTT
CDR3 protein: CASSATGQGTTNEKLFF

V gene: TRBV29-1
clone size: .
J gene: TRBJ2-1
D gene: .
CDR3 DNA: TGCAGCGTGGATCGACTAGGTGGAGATGAGCAGTTCTTC
CDR3 protein: CSVDRLGGDEQFF

V gene: TRBV5-8
clone size: .
J gene: TRBJ1-1
D gene: TRBD1
CDR3 DNA: TGTGCCAGTTGGTCTCGATTTCAGGGGGATCGCACTGAAGCTTTCTTT
CDR3 protein: CASWSRFQGDRTEAFF

V gene: TRBV12-3/TRBV12-4
clone size: .
J gene: TRBJ1-2
D gene: .
CDR3 DNA: TGTGCCAGTATGAGGGTGGATGGCTACACCTTC
CDR3 protein: CASMRVDGYTF

V gene: TRBV5-8
clone size: .
J gene: TRBJ1-2
D gene: TRBD1
CDR3 DNA: TGTGCCAGCAGCTTGGAGACAGGGACTCTTACCTATGGCTACACCTTC
CDR3 protein: CASSLETGTLTYGYTF

V gene: TRBV29-1
clone size: .
J gene: TRBJ1-1
D gene: TRBD1
CDR3 DNA: TGCAGCGCGGGCGAAAACAGGGGGGCTTTCTTT
CDR3 protein: CSAGENRGAFF

V gene: TRBV6-5
clone size: .
J gene: TRBJ1-2
D gene: TRBD1
CDR3 DNA: TGTGCCAGCAGGGGGACAGGGTACTATGGCTACACCTTC
CDR3 protein: CASRGTGYYGYTF

V gene: TRBV28
clone size: .
J gene: TRBJ2-7
D gene: TRBD1
CDR3 DNA: TGTGCCAGCGGTGGACAGGGCTACGAGCAGTACTTC
CDR3 protein: CASGGQGYEQYF

V gene: TRBV6-5
clone size: .
J gene: TRBJ1-5
D gene: TRBD1
CDR3 DNA: TGTGCCAGCAGACGACGACAGGGTCAGCCCCAGCATTTT
CDR3 protein: CASRRRQGQPQHF

V gene: TRBV11-2
clone size: once
J gene: TRBJ2-5
D gene: TRBD2
CDR3 DNA: TGTGCCAGCACACTGGCTAGCGGGAGTCGGGGAGAGACCCAGTACTTC
CDR3 protein: CASTLASGSRGETQYF

V gene: TRBV20-1
clone size: few
J gene: TRBJ2-7
D gene: TRBD2
CDR3 DNA: TGCAGTGCTAGTATCGGGACTAGCGAGACCTACGAGCAGTACTTC
CDR3 protein: CSASIGTSETYEQYF